This record looks at one TCR beta chain sequence and its context. Its cognate antigen is unknown. These data originate in a study of T cell responses to AZD1222 COVID-19 vaccine. General study points: Only a handful of AZD1222 recipients, six or seven in all, had baseline seropositivity. Clonal diversity was possibly underestimated, and the donors were mostly white British, with more females. Targeting of unmutated variant regions was reportedly seen in nearly half of spike-specific TCRs.

Trimming removed 4 bases from V and 4 bases from J; junction bases left unmatched: 6. CDR1 and CDR2 from the germline V gene are SQVTM and ANQGSEA. The CDR3 is made up of 13 amino acids. Measured with immunoSEQ multiplex PCR; TCRdb has only the in-frame clones, and not every one. The profile covers about 180,000 clones, with around 88% appearing a single time and around 10% taken by the ten largest. Investigators merged groups given second doses at roughly 4 or roughly 12 weeks. The sample here was peripheral blood, taken 28 days after the second AZD1222 dose. The chain has TRBV29-1 and TRBJ2-7; TRBD1 matches 8 bases. This receptor was identified in an adult who received the AZD1222 COVID-19 vaccine. CDR3 region: CSVAFRGPYEQYF. The CDR3 region has the DNA TGCAGCGTTGCCTTCAGGGGGCCTTACGAGCAGTACTTC.